This passage covers 31 T cell receptor beta chains from one sample sequenced in a study of blood T cell repertoires in COVID-19. Sequencing was performed with immunoSEQ multiplex PCR; in TCRdb, only in-frame clones are kept and a portion is missing. The sample has 200,000 to 300,000 clones; roughly 85% are singletons. The sample was PBMCs or T cells enriched from blood (not recorded which). The receptors originated from a woman between 45 and 60 years old with acute COVID-19.

This sequence joins TRBV9 and TRBJ2-1; 7 bases match TRBD1. Germline V CDR1 and CDR2: SGDLS, YYNGEE. This CDR3 has 17 residues. The V segment lost 0 bases and the J segment 10 bases; nucleotides outside the gene matches: 16. The chain's CDR3 is CASSVGEFGTVTWEQFF. The DNA for the CDR3 is TGTGCCAGCAGCGTAGGAGAGTTTGGGACAGTGACATGGGAGCAGTTCTTC.

The V gene is TRBV6-1, the J gene TRBJ2-6; D is possibly TRBD1 (7 bases). The CDR3 runs to 17 residues. Looked up from germline, CDR1 is MNHNS and CDR2 is SASEGT. The V end lost 4 bases, the J end lost 2 bases, and 15 bases lay between the germline ends. The CDR3 protein is CASSAGRGRTGANVLTF. The CDR3, as DNA: TGTGCCAGCAGTGCCGGCAGGGGGAGGACTGGGGCCAACGTCCTGACTTTC.

The rearrangement links TRBV5-6 to TRBJ1-2; D possibly corresponds to TRBD1 (5 bases). CDR3 length: 14 amino acids. Germline V gene data show CDR1 as SGHDT and CDR2 as YYEEEE. Trimming pared 5 bases from V and 3 bases from J, leaving 14 bases between. In DNA form, the CDR3 reads TGTGCCAGCAGGCCCGGGGGGGTCGACTATGGCTACACCTTC. Protein: CASRPGGVDYGYTF. The full variable domain, completed using reference TRBV5-6 and TRBJ1-2, is DAGVTQSPTHLIKTRGQQVTLRCSPKSGHDTVSWYQQALGQGPQFIFQYYEEEERQRGNFPDRFSGHQFPNYSSELNVNALLLGDSALYLCASRPGGVDYGYTFGSGTRLTVV.

The rearrangement joins TRBV10-3 to TRBJ2-5; TRBD1 matches at 8 bases. The trim removed 8 bases at V and 2 bases at J, leaving 7 bases unmatched. CDR1 and CDR2 from the germline V gene are ENHRY and SYGVKD. The CDR3 extends over 14 amino acids. CDR3 in amino acids: CAISGDRSQETQYF. The CDR3 region has the DNA TGTGCCATCTCGGGGGACAGGTCTCAAGAGACCCAGTACTTC.

This clone was detected ten times or more. The J gene is TRBJ2-7, the V gene TRBV29-1; 9 bases match TRBD1. This CDR3 is built from 13 residues. Trimming at V came to 3 bases and at J to 6 bases, leaving 6 bases not matched to a gene. CDR1 is SQVTM and CDR2 is ANQGSEA in the germline V gene. CDR3 nucleotide sequence: TGCAGCGTTGAGGACAGGGGAAGAGGCGAGCAGTACTTC. As protein: CSVEDRGRGEQYF.

This clone appeared once. This rearrangement joins TRBV7-2 to TRBJ2-5, with a possible D match to TRBD2 (5 bases). The ends were cut back, 2 bases at V and 5 bases at J, with 15 bases in the middle. In germline, CDR1 is SGHTA, CDR2 FQGNSA. The CDR3 totals 15 residues. Here the CDR3 reads CASSLSGRGSETQYF. CDR3 DNA: TGTGCCAGCAGCTTATCTGGCCGGGGTAGCGAGACCCAGTACTTC.

J is TRBJ1-3 and V is TRBV10-3; D not resolved. This CDR3 contains 13 residues. Germline V lookup: CDR1 ENHRY, CDR2 SYGVKD. V gave up 4 bases and J gave up 0 bases, with 4 bases separating them. The CDR3 spells CAISANSGNTIYF. In DNA form, the CDR3 reads TGTGCCATCAGTGCAAACTCTGGAAACACCATATATTTT.

J is TRBJ1-2 and V is TRBV7-2; TRBD1 matches at 7 bases. The junction had 5 bases not matched to a gene; V was cut back by 2 bases and J by 5 bases. Looked up from germline, CDR1 is SGHTA and CDR2 is FQGNSA. CDR3 length: 14 amino acids. In DNA, the CDR3 is TGTGCCAGCAGCTTAACCGGGACAGATTATGGCTACACCTTC. Residues: CASSLTGTDYGYTF.

The chain links TRBV19 to TRBJ1-1; 7 bases line up with TRBD1. Trimming removed 3 bases from V and 5 bases from J; junction bases left unmatched: 6. Germline CDR1 and CDR2: LNHDA and SQIVND (reference sequence). The CDR3 totals 14 residues. CDR3: CASSITAGGTEAFF. CDR3 coding DNA: TGTGCCAGTAGTATCACGGCAGGGGGGACTGAAGCTTTCTTT.

This clone was picked up one time. This rearrangement joins TRBV19 to TRBJ2-1; 7 bases are a match to TRBD2. CDR1 and CDR2 from the germline V gene are LNHDA and SQIVND (reference sequence). Germline trimming cut 1 base from V and 7 bases from J; bases unmatched to any gene: 7. This CDR3 has 15 residues. The CDR3 is CASSIGREGQNEQFF. The CDR3, as DNA: TGTGCCAGTAGTATAGGCAGGGAGGGTCAAAATGAGCAGTTCTTC. Drawing the rest from reference TRBV19 and TRBJ2-1, the complete variable domain is DGGITQSPKYLFRKEGQNVTLSCEQNLNHDAMYWYRQDPGQGLRLIYYSQIVNDFQKGDIAEGYSVSREKKESFPLTVTSAQKNPTAFYLCASSIGREGQNEQFFGPGTRLTVL.

The J gene is TRBJ1-2, the V gene TRBV3-1 (or the pseudogene TRBV3-2); 8 bases align to TRBD1. With 1 base clipped from V and 12 bases from J, the junction kept 7 bases outside the gene matches. The germline V gene encodes CDR1 LGHDT and CDR2 YNNKEL (reference sequence). The CDR3 loop spans 13 amino acids. The CDR3 loop is CASSQGGTGSDTF. CDR3 DNA: TGTGCCAGCAGCCAAGGAGGGACAGGATCGGACACCTTC.

The chain joins TRBV5-8 to TRBJ2-2; 8 nucleotides line up with TRBD1. J gave up 1 base and V 4 bases, and 3 bases lay outside the gene matches. This CDR3 spans 15 amino acids. Germline V gene sequence: CDR1 SGHTS, CDR2 YDEGEE. The DNA for the CDR3 is TGTGCCAGCAGCCCCGGGACAGGGAACACCGGGGAGCTGTTTTTT. It codes for CASSPGTGNTGELFF.

The chain joins TRBV25-1 to TRBJ2-1, with 11 bases identical to TRBD2. Germline CDR1 and CDR2: MGHDK and SYGVNS. There are 15 residues in the CDR3. The trim removed 6 bases at V and 8 bases at J, leaving 9 bases unmatched. For the CDR3, the DNA is TGTGCCAGCAGAGTAGCGGGGGGGCCTCTCGATGAGCAGTTCTTC. Translating gives CASRVAGGPLDEQFF.

V gene TRBV6-2 or TRBV6-3 combines with J gene TRBJ1-2; 9 nucleotides match TRBD1. Losses at the gene ends were 5 bases for V and 4 bases for J; bases not matched to a gene: 5. CDR3 length equals 14 residues. The germline gives CDR1 MNHEY, CDR2 SVGEGT. CDR3 sequence (DNA): TGTGCCAGCAGTCTGGGACAGGGCGGCTATGGCTACACCTTC. It codes for CASSLGQGGYGYTF.

This clone was observed a single time. The chain has TRBV5-6 and TRBJ2-7; weak D call: TRBD1 (6 bases). CDR3 length: 14 residues. Per germline, CDR1 SGHDT and CDR2 YYEEEE. V shed 5 bases and J shed 0 bases, with 12 bases lying between them. CDR3 nucleotides: TGTGCCAGCAGGGGGGCAGGGCCCTCCTACGAGCAGTACTTC. As protein: CASRGAGPSYEQYF. The variable domain in full, with the rest retrieved from reference TRBV5-6 and TRBJ2-7, is DAGVTQSPTHLIKTRGQQVTLRCSPKSGHDTVSWYQQALGQGPQFIFQYYEEEERQRGNFPDRFSGHQFPNYSSELNVNALLLGDSALYLCASRGAGPSYEQYFGPGTRLTVT.

The table lists this clone with a count of one. CDR3 in DNA: TGTGCCAGCAGGGGGGGACTAGCGGAGACCCAGTACTTC. This codes for CASRGGLAETQYF. The V and J genes are TRBV21-1 and TRBJ2-5; the DNA was not used to check the table's D call, TRBD2. TRBV21-1 is a listed pseudogene. The CDR3 covers 13 residues.

This clone was counted only a few times. The gene calls are TRBV6-5 and TRBJ2-7, with TRBD2 identical over 9 bases. This CDR3 spans 14 amino acids. Trimming cost V 5 bases and J 2 bases; bases outside gene matches: 4. Germline V gives CDR1 MNHEY, CDR2 SVGAGI. The CDR3 DNA is TGTGCCAGCAGTCCAGCGGGGGGCGCCTACGAGCAGTACTTC. It codes for CASSPAGGAYEQYF.

This sequence joins TRBV5-1 and TRBJ2-7, with TRBD1 as a possible D gene (5 bases). Trimming stripped 2 bases from V and 2 bases from J, with 8 bases between. CDR3 size: 13 residues. Germline-derived CDR1 and CDR2 are SGHRS and YFSETQ. The CDR3 loop reads CASSFDSPYEQYF. The DNA for the CDR3 is TGCGCCAGCAGCTTTGACAGCCCCTACGAGCAGTACTTC.

The chain links TRBV7-9 to TRBJ1-1, with TRBD1 matching over 10 bases. V gave up 5 bases and J gave up 4 bases; unmatched junction bases: 4. Germline CDR1 SEHNR, CDR2 FQNEAQ (reference sequence). The CDR3 is 14 amino acids. The CDR3 bases are TGTGCCAGCAGCCAGGGGGACAGGGGCACTGAAGCTTTCTTT. It specifies CASSQGDRGTEAFF.

The rearrangement uses TRBV7-9 and TRBJ1-4; D is uncertain. The CDR3 is 14 amino acids. Germline values: CDR1 SEHNR, CDR2 FQNEAQ (reference sequence). Trimming pared 5 bases from V and 5 bases from J, leaving 12 bases between. CDR3 nucleotides: TGTGCCAGCAGCCAGTCCCTGGGCAATGAAAAACTGTTTTTT. Protein product: CASSQSLGNEKLFF.

The DNA for the CDR3 is TGTGCCAGCAGTTACACGGACAGCGATAGCAATCAGCCCCAGCATTTT. This gives the protein CASSYTDSDSNQPQHF. The V gene is TRBV6-6, the J gene TRBJ1-5, with D maybe TRBD1 (6 bases). V lost 2 bases to trimming and J lost 0 bases, with 11 bases between them. Germline V lookup: CDR1 MNHNY, CDR2 SVGAGI (reference sequence). There are 16 residues in the CDR3.

This chain links TRBV5-1 with TRBJ1-4, with 10 bases that match TRBD1. CDR1 is SGHRS and CDR2 is YFSETQ in the germline V gene. J lost 8 bases, V lost 3 bases, and 10 bases had no gene match. The CDR3 runs 16 residues. CDR3 sequence: CASSYSGTGAYEKLFF. The CDR3 DNA follows: TGCGCCAGCAGCTATTCCGGGACAGGGGCGTACGAAAAACTGTTTTTT. The full variable domain, its missing parts supplied by reference TRBV5-1 and TRBJ1-4, is KAGVTQTPRYLIKTRGQQVTLSCSPISGHRSVSWYQQTPGQGLQFLFEYFSETQRNKGNFPGRFSGRQFSNSRSEMNVSTLELGDSALYLCASSYSGTGAYEKLFFGSGTQLSVL.

The chain combines TRBV20-1 with TRBJ1-2; TRBD1 agrees at 8 bases. The V gene's germline CDR1 is DFQATT and CDR2 SNEGSKA (reference sequence). The CDR3 loop spans 13 amino acids. With V trimmed by 3 bases and J by 4 bases, 4 bases remained unmatched. The DNA for the CDR3 is TGCAGTGCTAGTCATGACAGGGGCTATGGCTACACCTTC. Its protein product is CSASHDRGYGYTF.

The chain recombines TRBV6-2 or TRBV6-3 with TRBJ2-1; weak D call: TRBD2 (6 bases). Trimming stripped 5 bases from V and 5 bases from J, with 19 bases between. The CDR3 sequence is 16 residues long. CDR1 is MNHEY, CDR2 SVGEGT, per germline. This chain's CDR3 is CASSRPGLQRHNEQFF. The CDR3 DNA sequence: TGTGCCAGCAGTCGTCCGGGACTCCAACGTCACAATGAGCAGTTCTTC.

This clone has ten or more counts. CDR3 sequence (DNA): TGCGCCAGCAGCGACAGGAGTTCCTACAATGAGCAGTTCTTC. It translates to CASSDRSSYNEQFF. The chain recombines TRBV10-2 with TRBJ2-1; weak D call: TRBD1 (6 bases). V was clipped by 6 bases and J by 1 base, with 10 bases between them. Germline V gene lookup returns CDR1 WSHSY and CDR2 SAAADI. The CDR3 loop spans 14 amino acids.

The chain joins TRBV19 to TRBJ1-6, with a weak D call TRBD1 (5 bases). CDR3 length: 15 amino acids. CDR1 LNHDA and CDR2 SQIVND come from the germline V gene (reference sequence). Trimming cost V 7 bases and J 11 bases, with 21 bases left between them. CDR3 loop: CASTHSAGVGAPLHF. CDR3 nucleotide sequence: TGTGCCAGTACCCATTCGGCGGGGGTGGGGGCACCCCTCCACTTT.

The rearrangement uses TRBV10-3 and TRBJ2-1; tentatively, D is TRBD2 (5 bases). The V and J ends lost 8 bases and 8 bases respectively, with 10 bases between them. CDR3 length equals 11 residues. Per the germline V gene, CDR1 is ENHRY and CDR2 is SYGVKD. In DNA, the CDR3 is TGTGCCATCGGGAGTCCCGATGAGCAGTTCTTC. This sequence encodes CAIGSPDEQFF.

This chain links TRBV16 with TRBJ1-5, with 8 nucleotides matching TRBD1. V gave up 2 bases and J gave up 0 bases; unmatched junction bases: 6. The CDR3 runs 17 residues. From germline, CDR1 is KGHSY and CDR2 FQNENV. In nucleotides, the CDR3 is TGTGCCAGCAGCCAAGTAAGACAGGGGACTAGCAATCAGCCCCAGCATTTT. As protein: CASSQVRQGTSNQPQHF.

The count of this clone is one. The CDR3 sequence: CASSESGLATETQYF. CDR3 DNA sequence: TGCGCCAGCAGTGAGTCAGGACTAGCGACGGAGACCCAGTACTTC. The chain employs TRBV10-1 and TRBJ2-5, with 9 nucleotides matching TRBD2. Trimming took 0 bases from V and 5 from J; bases not matched to a gene: 4. In germline, CDR1 is WNHNN, CDR2 SYGVQD (reference sequence). The length of the CDR3 is 15 residues.

V gene TRBV30 combines with J gene TRBJ2-1, with D hard to call. This CDR3 contains 12 residues. The germline gives CDR1 GTSNPN, CDR2 SVGIG (reference sequence). V was clipped by 6 bases and J by 2 bases, with 8 bases between them. CDR3 in amino acids: CACRKAYNEQFF. The CDR3 region has the DNA TGTGCCTGCAGGAAGGCCTACAATGAGCAGTTCTTC.

The sample holds a few counts of this clone. The V gene is TRBV19, the J gene TRBJ1-1; D unclear. Germline lookup yields CDR1 LNHDA and CDR2 SQIVND (reference sequence). The ends were cut back, 2 bases at V and 1 base at J, with 8 bases in the middle. This CDR3 spans 14 amino acids. The CDR3 DNA sequence: TGTGCCAGTAGTATATCGGTTTCGAACACTGAAGCTTTCTTT. Translated: CASSISVSNTEAFF. The entire variable domain, with the rest obtained from reference TRBV19 and TRBJ1-1, is as follows: DGGITQSPKYLFRKEGQNVTLSCEQNLNHDAMYWYRQDPGQGLRLIYYSQIVNDFQKGDIAEGYSVSREKKESFPLTVTSAQKNPTAFYLCASSISVSNTEAFFGQGTRLTVV.